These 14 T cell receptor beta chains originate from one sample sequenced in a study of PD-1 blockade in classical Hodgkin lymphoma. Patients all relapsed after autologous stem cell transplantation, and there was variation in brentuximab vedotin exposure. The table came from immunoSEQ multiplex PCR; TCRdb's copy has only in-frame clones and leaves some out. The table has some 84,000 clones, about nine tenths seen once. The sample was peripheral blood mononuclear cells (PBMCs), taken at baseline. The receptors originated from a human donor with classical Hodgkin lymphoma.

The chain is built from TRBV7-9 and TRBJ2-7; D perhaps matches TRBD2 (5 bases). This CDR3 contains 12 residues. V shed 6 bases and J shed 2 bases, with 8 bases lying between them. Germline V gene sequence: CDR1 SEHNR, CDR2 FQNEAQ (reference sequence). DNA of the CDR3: TGTGCCAGCAGTGACGGGACCTACGAGCAGTACTTC. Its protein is CASSDGTYEQYF.

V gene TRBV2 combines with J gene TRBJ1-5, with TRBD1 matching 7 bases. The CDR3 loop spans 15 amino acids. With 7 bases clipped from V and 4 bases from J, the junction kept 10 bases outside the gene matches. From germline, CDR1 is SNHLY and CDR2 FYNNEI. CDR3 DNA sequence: TGTGCCAGCAAAGTGACAGGGCTTCGGAATCAGCCCCAGCATTTT. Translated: CASKVTGLRNQPQHF.

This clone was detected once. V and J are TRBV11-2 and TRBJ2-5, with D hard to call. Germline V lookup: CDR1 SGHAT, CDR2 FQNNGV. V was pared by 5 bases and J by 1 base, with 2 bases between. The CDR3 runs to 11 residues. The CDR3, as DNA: TGTGCCAGCAGCGCCCAAGAGACCCAGTACTTC. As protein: CASSAQETQYF.

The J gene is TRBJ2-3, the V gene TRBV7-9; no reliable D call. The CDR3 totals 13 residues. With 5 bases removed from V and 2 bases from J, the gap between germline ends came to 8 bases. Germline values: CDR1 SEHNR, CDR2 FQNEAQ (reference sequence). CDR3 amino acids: CASSQDPTDTQYF. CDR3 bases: TGTGCCAGCAGCCAGGATCCCACAGATACGCAGTATTTT.

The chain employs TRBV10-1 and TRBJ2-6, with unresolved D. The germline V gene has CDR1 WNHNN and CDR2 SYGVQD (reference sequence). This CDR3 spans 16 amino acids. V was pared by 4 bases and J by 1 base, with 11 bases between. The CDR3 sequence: CASSGHRLSGANVLTF. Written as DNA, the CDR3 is TGCGCCAGCAGTGGACATCGGTTGTCTGGGGCCAACGTCCTGACTTTC.

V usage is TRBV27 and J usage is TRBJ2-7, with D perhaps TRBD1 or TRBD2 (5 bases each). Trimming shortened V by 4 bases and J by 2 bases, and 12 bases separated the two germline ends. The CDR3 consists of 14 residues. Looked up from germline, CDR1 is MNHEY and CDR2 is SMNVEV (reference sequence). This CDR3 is CASSSGRRAYEQYF. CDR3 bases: TGTGCCAGCAGTTCGGGACGTAGAGCCTACGAGCAGTACTTC.

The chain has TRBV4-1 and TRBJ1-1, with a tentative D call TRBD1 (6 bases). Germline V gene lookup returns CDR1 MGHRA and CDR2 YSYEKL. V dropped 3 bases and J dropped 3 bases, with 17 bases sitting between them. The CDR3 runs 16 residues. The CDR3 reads CASSQVQGPRDTEAFF. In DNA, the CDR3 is TGCGCCAGCAGCCAGGTACAGGGTCCGAGGGACACTGAAGCTTTCTTT.

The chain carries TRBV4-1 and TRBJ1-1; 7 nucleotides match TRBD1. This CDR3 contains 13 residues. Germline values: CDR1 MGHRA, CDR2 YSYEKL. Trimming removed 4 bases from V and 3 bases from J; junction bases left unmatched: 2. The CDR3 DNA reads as TGCGCCAGCAGCCCCAGGGGGGACACTGAAGCTTTCTTT. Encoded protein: CASSPRGDTEAFF.

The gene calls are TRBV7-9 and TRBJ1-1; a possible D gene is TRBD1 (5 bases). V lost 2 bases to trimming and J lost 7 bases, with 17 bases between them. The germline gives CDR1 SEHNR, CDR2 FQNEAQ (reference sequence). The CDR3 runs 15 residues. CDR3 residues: CASSLSPGGLIEAFF. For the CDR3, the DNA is TGTGCCAGCAGCTTATCCCCTGGGGGGTTGATTGAAGCTTTCTTT. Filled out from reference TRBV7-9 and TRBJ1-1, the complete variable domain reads DTGVSQNPRHKITKRGQNVTFRCDPISEHNRLYWYRQTLGQGPEFLTYFQNEAQLEKSRLLSDRFSAERPKGSFSTLEIQRTEQGDSAMYLCASSLSPGGLIEAFFGQGTRLTVV.

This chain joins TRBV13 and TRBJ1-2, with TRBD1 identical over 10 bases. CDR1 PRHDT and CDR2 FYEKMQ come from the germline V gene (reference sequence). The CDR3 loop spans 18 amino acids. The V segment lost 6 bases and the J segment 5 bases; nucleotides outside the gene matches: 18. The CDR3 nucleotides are TGTGCCAGCAGTACGCGGGGGGGACAGGGGATCCCCTTATATGGCTACACCTTC. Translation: CASSTRGGQGIPLYGYTF.

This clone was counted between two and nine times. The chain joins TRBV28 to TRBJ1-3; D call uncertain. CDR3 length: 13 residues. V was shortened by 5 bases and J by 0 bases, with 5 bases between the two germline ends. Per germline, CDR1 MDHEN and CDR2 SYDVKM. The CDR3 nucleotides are TGTGCCAGCAGTCCCGGCTCTGGAAACACCATATATTTT. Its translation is CASSPGSGNTIYF.

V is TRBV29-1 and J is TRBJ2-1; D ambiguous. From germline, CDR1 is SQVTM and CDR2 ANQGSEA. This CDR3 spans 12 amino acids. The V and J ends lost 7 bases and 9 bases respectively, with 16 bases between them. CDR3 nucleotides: TGCAGCGCCGCTTGGGCCAAGGGTGAGCAGTTCTTC. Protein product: CSAAWAKGEQFF.

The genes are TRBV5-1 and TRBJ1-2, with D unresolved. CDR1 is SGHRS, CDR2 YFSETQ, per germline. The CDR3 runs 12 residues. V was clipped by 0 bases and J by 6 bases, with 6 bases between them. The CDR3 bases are TGCGCCAGCAGCTTGGTCGAAGATGGCTACACCTTC. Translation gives CASSLVEDGYTF.

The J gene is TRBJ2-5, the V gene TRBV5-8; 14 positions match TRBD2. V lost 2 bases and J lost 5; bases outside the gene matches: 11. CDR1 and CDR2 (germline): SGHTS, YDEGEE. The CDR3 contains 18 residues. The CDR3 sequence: CASSLPRLAGGPRETQYF. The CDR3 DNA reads TGTGCCAGCAGCTTACCTCGACTAGCGGGAGGGCCTAGGGAGACCCAGTACTTC. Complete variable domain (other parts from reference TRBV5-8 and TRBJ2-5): EAGVTQSPTHLIKTRGQQATLRCSPISGHTSVYWYQQALGLGLQFLLWYDEGEERNRGNFPPRFSGRQFPNYSSELNVNALELEDSALYLCASSLPRLAGGPRETQYFGPGTRLLVL.